Each of the 2 T cell receptor beta chains below was sequenced from the same sample in a study of T cells in Graves' hyperthyroidism and ophthalmopathy. Amplified TCR beta CDR3 regions derived from RNA transcripts. Researchers ran a first-round RT-PCR on the TCR CDR3 using the HTBI primer set. TCRdb reprocessed the multiplex PCR reads with MiXCR, giving one entry per CDR3 protein. The sample records a few hundred thousand distinct CDR3 sequences, approximately 15% being singletons. Material: blood. The receptor set was obtained from a woman in her thirties with Graves' hyperthyroidism.

This clonotype was seen repeatedly, ten times or more. The V gene is TRBV7-9, the J gene TRBJ2-1, with 9 bases aligning to TRBD2. The CDR3 contains 17 residues. Germline CDR1 SEHNR, CDR2 FQNEAQ (reference sequence). The trim removed 1 base at V and 7 bases at J, leaving 11 bases unmatched. CDR3 sequence (DNA): TGTGCCAGCAGCTTAGACCCTGGACTAGCGTTGGGTAATGAGCAGTTCTTC. Translation: CASSLDPGLALGNEQFF.

This clonotype was seen more than once but under ten times. The J gene is TRBJ2-2, the V gene TRBV3-1; no reliable D call. The ends were cut back, 5 bases at V and 6 bases at J, with 10 bases in the middle. Looked up from germline, CDR1 is LGHDT and CDR2 is YNNKEL (reference sequence). The CDR3 spans 13 residues. The CDR3 here is CASSYLLAGELFF. The DNA of the CDR3 is TGTGCCAGCAGCTACCTTCTCGCCGGGGAGCTGTTTTTT.